This T cell receptor beta chain was profiled in a study of T cell repertoires in cytomegalovirus infection (dated by TCRdb to between 2019 and 2020). Background for the entire study: Peptide stimulations targeted recently identified HLA-C-restricted CMV epitopes, whose presentation resists viral immunomodulation, together with well-studied HLA-B-restricted epitopes. Donor HLA type was relevant to the analysis, because carriage of CMV infection together with the matching HLA type was indicated by public TCR beta signatures.

This clonotype was detected ten times or more. What this receptor recognizes is not known. Base qualities are not at hand, and no much larger clone is one base apart. The CDR3 sequence holds 12 residues, the cysteine and phenylalanine included. Of all the DNA, just the CDR3 is kept, 36 bases in frame from base 1. CDR1 and CDR2 are read off the germline V gene as MNHNS and SASEGT. Between the V and J ends, shortened by 3 bases and 2 bases respectively, the junction contains 5 bases. The investigation overall reported the following: The ex vivo response was dominated by HLA-C-restricted CMV-specific TCR beta clonotypes, and the single most frequent clonotype in two of eight donors was supplied by these HLA-C-restricted clonotypes. Cumulative frequency of public TCR beta family members discriminated carriers of CMV infection plus the relevant HLA type in this cohort and an independent 352-donor cohort.

TCRdb shows the sequencer as Illumina HiSeq 1500. TCRdb reanalyzed the raw reads on its own, using fastp at Q25 for trimming and MiXCR for clone calling, and kept in-frame beta chains. Each entry merges the rows of one CDR3 protein and shows their most common DNA and genes. The sample profile shows about 310,000 distinct CDR3 sequences; just under 25% of them were found once. 13% of the sample is in the top ten clones. What the treatment or condition label conveys for this sample: in vitro stimulation with specific CMV peptide epitopes to enrich CMV-specific T cells. The chain is made from TRBV6-1 and TRBJ2-7, with the D gene too uncertain to name. Sequencing was performed on cultured PBMCs, taken from culture after CMV antigen stimulation. This sequence originates from a human donor in good health (CMV status not recorded). Some clones in this sample may be carry-over from other donors' samples. The CDR3 protein is CASSDITYEQYF. The DNA is as follows: TGTGCCAGCAGTGATATAACCTACGAGCAGTACTTC.